This is a list of T cell receptor beta chains from one sample in a study of CD8 T cells in Susac syndrome. A single record per CDR3 protein comes from TCRdb applying MiXCR to the immunoSEQ multiplex PCR reads. The sample records 100,000 to 150,000 distinct CDR3 sequences, 90% to 95% being singletons. Sequencing was performed on CD8+ T cells from PBMCs. These receptors were taken from a human donor with Susac syndrome. CDR3s include the opening cysteine and the closing phenylalanine or tryptophan. The D gene is left open where the match is weak. Not all rows give a size; the values are once, few, many and, for expanded clones, a class.

>TRBV13|NA|NA|TRBJ2-1
TGTGCCAGCAGCTGGGGAGGGGGGGTCACCTACAATGAGCAGTTCTTC
CASSWGGGVTYNEQFF
>TRBV27|TRBD1|NA|TRBJ2-3
TGTGCCAGCAATCCAGGACAGGGGTACTCAGATACGCAGTATTTT
CASNPGQGYSDTQYF
>TRBV7-2|NA|NA|TRBJ2-3
TGTGCCAGCAGCTTATATGACACGACAGATACGCAGTATTTT
CASSLYDTTDTQYF
>TRBV13|TRBD2|NA|TRBJ2-7
TGTGCCAGCAGCGGGAGACTAGCCCGGGACGAGCAGTACTTC
CASSGRLARDEQYF
>TRBV29-1|TRBD2|NA|TRBJ2-7
TGCAGCGTTGAAGAAACTAGCGGAAAATACGAGCAGTACTTC
CSVEETSGKYEQYF
>TRBV11-2|NA|NA|TRBJ2-2
TGTGCCAGCAGCCCCAGGGGTCGGGACACCCACACCGGGGAGCTGTTTTTT
CASSPRGRDTHTGELFF
>TRBV25-1|NA|NA|TRBJ1-3
TGTGCCAGCAGTGGTCAGGGTGGAAACACCATATATTTT
CASSGQGGNTIYF
>TRBV12-3/TRBV12-4|NA|NA|TRBJ2-1
TGTGCCAGCAGTTTTAACCCTAATGAGCAGTTCTTC
CASSFNPNEQFF
>TRBV29-1|NA|NA|TRBJ1-2
TGCAGCGCTCAAGATGACACTCCCGGCTACTATGGCTACACCTTC
CSAQDDTPGYYGYTF
>TRBV29-1|NA|NA|TRBJ2-7
TGCAGCGTTGAAGATCGGCGACGGGGAAGATACGAGCAGTACTTC
CSVEDRRRGRYEQYF
>TRBV13|TRBD2|once|TRBJ2-3
TGTGCCAGCAGCCCAGGGACTAGCGGGAGCTCTAGCACAGATACGCAGTATTTT
CASSPGTSGSSSTDTQYF
>TRBV6-1|NA|NA|TRBJ1-1
TGTGCCAGCAGTTCATCAGAGAACACTGAAGCTTTCTTT
CASSSSENTEAFF
>TRBV7-7|NA|NA|TRBJ2-5
TGTGCTAGCAGCTTGCTCCAGGGACAAGAGACCCAGTACTTC
CASSLLQGQETQYF
>TRBV29-1|NA|NA|TRBJ1-2
TGCAGCGTCCAGGGTAACTATGGCTACACCTTC
CSVQGNYGYTF
>TRBV12-3/TRBV12-4|NA|NA|TRBJ1-2
TGTGCGTCTTCGTTGGCGCCTAACTATGGCTACACCTTC
CASSLAPNYGYTF
>TRBV19|NA|NA|TRBJ2-1
TGTGCCAGTAGGTCGTATATTGGGACCTACAATGAGCAGTTCTTC
CASRSYIGTYNEQFF
>TRBV6-2/TRBV6-3|NA|NA|TRBJ2-5
TGTGCCAGCAGCCGAGCGGCGGAAGAGACCCAGTACTTC
CASSRAAEETQYF
>TRBV4-3|TRBD2|NA|TRBJ2-1
TGCGCCAGCAGCCAAGACGAGGCTAGCGGGAGGACCTACAATGAGCAGTTCTTC
CASSQDEASGRTYNEQFF
>TRBV19|NA|once|TRBJ2-3
TGTGCCAGTAGTAAGACAGCCACAGATACGCAGTATTTT
CASSKTATDTQYF
>TRBV12-3/TRBV12-4|NA|NA|TRBJ2-7
TGTGCCAGCAGTACCTCTAGCGCCTCCGAGCAGTACTTC
CASSTSSASEQYF
>TRBV4-1|NA|NA|TRBJ1-1
TGCGCCAGCAGTGGAAGGGCCCCTGAAGCTTTCTTT
CASSGRAPEAFF
>TRBV24-1|TRBD1|NA|TRBJ2-1
TGTGCCACCAGTGATTCCCAGACAGGGGCCAGGCGTTTCTTC
CATSDSQTGARRFF
>TRBV13|TRBD1|NA|TRBJ2-7
TGTGCCAGCAGCATTGGACAGGCTGAGAGCTCCTACGAGCAGTACTTC
CASSIGQAESSYEQYF
>TRBV12-3/TRBV12-4|NA|few|TRBJ1-1
TGTGCCAGCAGCTTAGGGGAGGGGACTGAAGCTTTCTTT
CASSLGEGTEAFF
>TRBV20-1|TRBD2|NA|TRBJ2-7
TGCAGTGCTAGGGGCCTAGCGGGAGCAGGGGGATACGAGCAGTACTTC
CSARGLAGAGGYEQYF
>TRBV19|NA|NA|TRBJ1-1
TGTGCCAGTAGTTCGCGCTGGAACACTGAAGCTTTCTTT
CASSSRWNTEAFF
>TRBV29-1|TRBD1|NA|TRBJ1-2
TGCAGCGTTAGGGGCGACAGGGATCATAACTATGGCTACACCTTC
CSVRGDRDHNYGYTF
>TRBV5-1|NA|NA|TRBJ1-2
TGCGCCAGTACAGGGCATTCCTCCTATGGCTACACCTTC
CASTGHSSYGYTF
>TRBV12-3/TRBV12-4|NA|NA|TRBJ2-3
TGTGCCAGCAGTCAACAAGCTAGCACAGATACGCAGTATTTT
CASSQQASTDTQYF
>TRBV19|TRBD1|NA|TRBJ2-5
TGTGCCACGGGACAGCAGCTTCAAGAGACCCAGTACTTC
CATGQQLQETQYF
>TRBV20-1|NA|NA|TRBJ2-1
TGCAGTGCTATCTCCGCAAGCGTCTACAATGAGCAGTTCTTC
CSAISASVYNEQFF
>TRBV11-2|TRBD2|NA|TRBJ2-7
TGTGCCAGCAGCCGTTATCACGCGGGAGCCCTCTCCTACGAGCAGTACTTC
CASSRYHAGALSYEQYF
>TRBV15|NA|NA|TRBJ2-5
TGTGCCACCAGCAGAGACGAGCGGAGGTACCAAGAGACCCAGTACTTC
CATSRDERRYQETQYF
>TRBV5-1|NA|NA|TRBJ1-2
TGCGCCAGCAGCTTGGACACCTTCGCGAGCTATGGCTACACCTTC
CASSLDTFASYGYTF
>TRBV7-9|TRBD2|NA|TRBJ2-1
TGTGCCAGCACTTCACTCCTAGCGGCAACCTACAATGAGCAGTTCTTC
CASTSLLAATYNEQFF
>TRBV5-4|NA|once|TRBJ1-5
TGTGCCAGCAGCCCCGGACAGTTTTCACCCCAGCATTTT
CASSPGQFSPQHF
>TRBV9|NA|NA|TRBJ2-1
TGTGCCAGCAGCAGACAGAATGATGAGCAGTTCTTC
CASSRQNDEQFF
>TRBV7-9|NA|NA|TRBJ2-2
TGTGCCAGCAGCTTAGCCGTAAGGGCCGGGGAGCTGTTTTTT
CASSLAVRAGELFF
>TRBV12-3/TRBV12-4|NA|NA|TRBJ1-2
TGTGCCAGCAGTTTATCGGCGCCCTATGGCTACACCTTC
CASSLSAPYGYTF
>TRBV9|TRBD1|NA|TRBJ1-2
TGTGCCAGCAGCGACCCTCCGGGACAGGGGGCGCAAGGCTACACCTTC
CASSDPPGQGAQGYTF
>TRBV24-1|NA|NA|TRBJ2-3
TGTGCCACCGGGAGGGGGGGGTCCACAGATACGCAGTATTTT
CATGRGGSTDTQYF
>TRBV27|TRBD1|NA|TRBJ2-7
TGTGCCAGCAGTTCAGGGACAGGGGGACCCTACGAGCAGTACTTC
CASSSGTGGPYEQYF
>TRBV20-1|TRBD2|NA|TRBJ2-5
TGCAGTGCTAGAGATGGGACTAGCGCGGAGACCCAGTACTTC
CSARDGTSAETQYF
>TRBV12-5|TRBD2|NA|TRBJ2-1
TGTGCTAGTGGTGACGGGGGAGCGGGGCCACTTAATGAGCAGTTCTTC
CASGDGGAGPLNEQFF
>TRBV30|NA|NA|TRBJ2-1
TGTGCCTGGAGTTCCATGACTTCTCTTGAGCAGTTCTTC
CAWSSMTSLEQFF
>TRBV27|TRBD2|NA|TRBJ2-3
TGTGCCAGCAGTTTGTCGACTAGCGGGGGGGCAGGGGATACGCAGTATTTT
CASSLSTSGGAGDTQYF
>TRBV12-3/TRBV12-4|NA|NA|TRBJ1-4
TGTGCCAGCACGCCGGACCGGAATGAAAAACTGTTTTTT
CASTPDRNEKLFF
>TRBV12-3/TRBV12-4|NA|NA|TRBJ2-7
TGTGCCAGCAGCCTTGGGGGACTGGCCTACGAGCAGTACTTC
CASSLGGLAYEQYF
>TRBV7-6|TRBD2|NA|TRBJ2-7
TGTGCCAGCAGCCCAGCGGGAGAAGGGAACGAGCAGTACTTC
CASSPAGEGNEQYF
>TRBV29-1|TRBD1|NA|TRBJ2-7
TGCAGCGTTTCGGGGGGGGACAGGGGCCTTCAAGAGCAGTACTTC
CSVSGGDRGLQEQYF
>TRBV12-3/TRBV12-4|NA|NA|TRBJ2-3
TGTGCCAGCGTCCTGGGGGGGGCCACAGATACGCAGTATTTT
CASVLGGATDTQYF